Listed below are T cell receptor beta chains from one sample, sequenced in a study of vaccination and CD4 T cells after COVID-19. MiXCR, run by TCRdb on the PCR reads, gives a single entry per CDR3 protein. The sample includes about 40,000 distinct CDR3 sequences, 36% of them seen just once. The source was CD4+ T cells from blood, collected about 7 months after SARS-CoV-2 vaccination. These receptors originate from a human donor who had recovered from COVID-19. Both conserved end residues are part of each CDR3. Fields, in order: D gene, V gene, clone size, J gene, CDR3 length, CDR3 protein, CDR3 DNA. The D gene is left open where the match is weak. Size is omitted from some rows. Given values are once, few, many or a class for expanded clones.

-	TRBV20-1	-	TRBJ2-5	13	CSARDLSGETQYF	TGCAGTGCTAGAGATTTATCCGGGGAGACCCAGTACTTC
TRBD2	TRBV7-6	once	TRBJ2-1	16	CASSLALAGGYNEQFF	TGTGCCAGCAGCTTAGCGCTTGCGGGAGGGTACAATGAGCAGTTCTTC
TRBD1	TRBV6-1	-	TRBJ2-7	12	CASSVTGGEQYF	TGTGCCAGCAGTGTTACAGGGGGGGAGCAGTACTTC
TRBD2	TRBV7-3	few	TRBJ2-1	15	CASSTTGGSYNEQFF	TGTGCCAGCAGCACGACGGGAGGCTCCTACAATGAGCAGTTCTTC
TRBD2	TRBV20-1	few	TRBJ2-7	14	CSAQRASGRREQYF	TGCAGTGCTCAGCGGGCTAGCGGGAGGCGCGAGCAGTACTTC
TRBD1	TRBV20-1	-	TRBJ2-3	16	CSASDTGGTATDTQYF	TGCAGTGCTAGTGACACAGGGGGGACGGCTACAGATACGCAGTATTTT
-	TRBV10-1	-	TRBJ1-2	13	CASSDQTGNGYTF	TGCGCCAGCAGTGACCAAACAGGGAATGGCTACACCTTC
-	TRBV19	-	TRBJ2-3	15	CASSEVLRATDTQYF	TGTGCCAGTAGTGAGGTGCTCCGCGCAACAGATACGCAGTATTTT
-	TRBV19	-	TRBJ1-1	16	CASSAIGGRGNTEAFF	TGTGCCAGTAGTGCAATTGGGGGTAGGGGAAACACTGAAGCTTTCTTT
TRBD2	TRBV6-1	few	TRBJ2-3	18	CASSELKLGLAYTDTQYF	TGTGCCAGCAGTGAATTGAAATTGGGACTAGCGTACACAGATACGCAGTATTTT
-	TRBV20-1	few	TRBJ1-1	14	CSAPQPTGPLGAFF	TGCAGTGCTCCGCAACCCACGGGGCCCCTGGGAGCTTTCTTT
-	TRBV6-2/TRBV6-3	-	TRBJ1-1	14	CASSYTESNTEAFF	TGTGCCAGCAGTTATACAGAGTCGAACACTGAAGCTTTCTTT
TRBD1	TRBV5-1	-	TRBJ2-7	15	CASSAPGTGVWEQYF	TGCGCCAGCAGCGCTCCCGGGACAGGGGTGTGGGAGCAGTACTTC
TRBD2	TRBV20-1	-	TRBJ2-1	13	CSAPTSGRNEQFF	TGCAGTGCTCCCACTAGCGGGAGGAATGAGCAGTTCTTC
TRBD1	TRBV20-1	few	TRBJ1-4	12	CSASRDSRRVFF	TGCAGTGCTAGCCGGGACAGTCGGAGGGTGTTTTTT
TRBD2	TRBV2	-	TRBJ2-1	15	CASRGGSSPYNEQFF	TGTGCCAGCAGAGGCGGGAGTTCACCCTACAATGAGCAGTTCTTC
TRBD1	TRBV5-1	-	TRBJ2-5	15	CASSLATGDGETQYF	TGCGCCAGCAGCTTGGCCACAGGGGACGGGGAGACCCAGTACTTC
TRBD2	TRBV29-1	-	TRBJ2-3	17	CSVQGLAGGPNTDTQYF	TGCAGCGTGCAAGGACTAGCGGGAGGCCCCAATACCGATACGCAGTATTTT
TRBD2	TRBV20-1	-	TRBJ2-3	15	CQPSGRGWRTDTQYF	TGCCAGCCCAGCGGGAGGGGTTGGCGCACAGATACGCAGTATTTT
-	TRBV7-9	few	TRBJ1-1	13	CASSEALHTEAFF	TGTGCCAGCTCTGAGGCCTTGCACACTGAAGCTTTCTTT
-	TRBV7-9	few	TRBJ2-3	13	CASSFRTPDTQYF	TGTGCCAGCAGCTTCCGAACCCCCGATACGCAGTATTTT
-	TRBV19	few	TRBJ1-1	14	CASSILQGNTEAFF	TGTGCCAGTAGTATTCTACAGGGGAACACTGAAGCTTTCTTT
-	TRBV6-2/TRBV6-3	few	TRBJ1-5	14	CASSYVGRDQPQHF	TGTGCCAGCAGTTACGTGGGGCGGGATCAGCCCCAGCATTTT
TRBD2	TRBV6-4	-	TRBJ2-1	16	CASSDEAGRGPNEQFF	TGTGCCAGCAGTGACGAGGCCGGGAGGGGCCCCAATGAGCAGTTCTTC
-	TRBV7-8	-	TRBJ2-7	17	CASSLSGWIRSSYEQYF	TGTGCCAGCAGCTTATCTGGGTGGATTAGGTCCTCCTACGAGCAGTACTTC
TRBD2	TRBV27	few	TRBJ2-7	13	CAGPGTRAYEQYF	TGTGCCGGTCCCGGGACTAGGGCCTACGAGCAGTACTTC
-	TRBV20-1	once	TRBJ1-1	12	CSARESYTEAFF	TGCAGTGCTAGAGAGTCTTACACTGAAGCTTTCTTT
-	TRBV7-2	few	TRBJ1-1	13	CASSLARGTEAFF	TGTGCCAGCAGCTTAGCGCGGGGCACTGAAGCTTTCTTT
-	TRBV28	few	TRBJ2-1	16	CASSGIEGASYNEQFF	TGTGCCAGCAGCGGCATCGAGGGTGCCTCCTACAATGAGCAGTTCTTC
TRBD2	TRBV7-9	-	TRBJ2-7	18	CASSMDRGLAGATYEQYF	TGTGCCAGCAGCATGGACAGGGGACTAGCGGGAGCAACCTACGAGCAGTACTTC
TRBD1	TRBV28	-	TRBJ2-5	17	CASSLRRYRDSQETQYF	TGTGCCAGCAGTTTACGCCGATACCGGGACAGCCAAGAGACCCAGTACTTC
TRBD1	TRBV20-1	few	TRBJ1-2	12	CSASARGLGYTF	TGCAGTGCTAGTGCCAGGGGGCTTGGCTACACCTTC
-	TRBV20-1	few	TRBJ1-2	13	CSARTPLKYGYTF	TGCAGTGCTAGAACGCCGTTAAAGTATGGCTACACCTTC
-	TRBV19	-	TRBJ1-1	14	CASSIGQGRAEAFF	TGTGCCAGTAGTATAGGTCAGGGTAGGGCTGAAGCTTTCTTT
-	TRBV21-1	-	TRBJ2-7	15	CASSKGASGSYEQYF	TGTGCCAGCAGCAAAGGGGCTAGCGGGAGTTACGAGCAGTACTTC
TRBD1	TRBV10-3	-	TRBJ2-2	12	CAMGQGTGELFF	TGTGCCATGGGACAGGGTACCGGGGAGCTGTTTTTT
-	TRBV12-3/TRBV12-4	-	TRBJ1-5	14	CASSSGQGGQPQHF	TGTGCCAGCAGTTCCGGACAAGGAGGTCAGCCCCAGCATTTT
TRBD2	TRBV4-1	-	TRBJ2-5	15	CASSHLAGSGETQYF	TGCGCCAGCAGCCATTTAGCGGGATCGGGAGAGACCCAGTACTTC
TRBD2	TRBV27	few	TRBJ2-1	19	CASSPLGTSGSSSYNEQFF	TGTGCCAGCAGTCCGCTCGGGACTAGCGGTTCCAGCTCCTACAATGAGCAGTTCTTC
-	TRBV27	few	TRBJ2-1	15	CASSNIGGSYNEQFF	TGTGCCAGCAGTAACATCGGCGGGTCCTACAATGAGCAGTTCTTC
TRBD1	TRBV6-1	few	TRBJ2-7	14	CASRGRDRVNEQYF	TGTGCCAGCAGGGGCCGGGACAGGGTCAACGAGCAGTACTTC
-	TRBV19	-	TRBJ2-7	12	CASSDGTDEQYF	TGTGCCAGTAGTGATGGGACCGACGAGCAGTACTTC
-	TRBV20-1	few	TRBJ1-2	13	CSAGGRQDYGYTF	TGCAGTGCAGGAGGCCGGCAGGACTATGGCTACACCTTC
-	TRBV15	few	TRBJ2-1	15	CATSPAATSYNEQFF	TGTGCCACCAGCCCAGCGGCCACCTCCTACAATGAGCAGTTCTTC
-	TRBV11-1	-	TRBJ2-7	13	CASSYSGPYEQYF	TGTGCCAGCAGCTACTCAGGACCCTACGAGCAGTACTTC
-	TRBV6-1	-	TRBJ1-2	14	CASSVAGGNYGYTF	TGTGCCAGCAGTGTGGCTGGAGGTAACTATGGCTACACCTTC
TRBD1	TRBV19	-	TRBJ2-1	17	CASSATGTGGSYNEQFF	TGTGCCAGTAGTGCGACCGGGACAGGGGGCTCCTACAATGAGCAGTTCTTC
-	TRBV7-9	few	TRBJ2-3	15	CASATRWEGTDTQYF	TGTGCCAGCGCCACTCGTTGGGAGGGCACAGATACGCAGTATTTT
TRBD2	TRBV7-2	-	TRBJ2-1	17	CASSPSPLAGGLGEQFF	TGTGCCAGCAGCCCATCCCCTCTAGCGGGAGGCCTTGGGGAGCAGTTCTTC
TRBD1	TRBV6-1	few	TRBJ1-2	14	CASRDVGQAYGYTF	TGTGCCAGCAGGGATGTGGGACAGGCCTATGGCTACACCTTC
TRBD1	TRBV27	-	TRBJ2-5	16	CASSPATGITRETQYF	TGTGCCAGCAGTCCGGCGACAGGGATTACAAGAGAGACCCAGTACTTC
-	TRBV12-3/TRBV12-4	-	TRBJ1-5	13	CASTNRAGQPQHF	TGTGCCAGCACCAACAGGGCGGGTCAGCCCCAGCATTTT
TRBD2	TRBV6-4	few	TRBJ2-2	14	CASSTSGSTGELFF	TGTGCCAGCAGTACTAGCGGGAGCACCGGGGAGCTGTTTTTT
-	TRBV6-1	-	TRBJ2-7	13	CAISLEQSYEQYF	TGTGCCATCTCCCTGGAGCAGTCCTACGAGCAGTACTTC